Following are 14 T cell receptor beta chains from one sample sequenced in a study of blood T cell repertoires in COVID-19. The assay was immunoSEQ multiplex PCR, and TCRdb's table has in-frame clones only and misses some. The table includes approximately 260,000 clones, around 90% detected once. Sequencing was performed on peripheral blood. Source of these receptors: a woman between 65 and 79 years old with COVID-19, enrolled during active disease.

On this clone itself: In the same sample, other DNA sequences code for this CDR3. This rearrangement joins TRBV3-1 (or the pseudogene TRBV3-2) to TRBJ1-3; D unclear. The germline V and J ends were trimmed by 1 base and 1 base, with 8 bases remaining between them. Germline-derived CDR1 and CDR2 are LGHDT and YNNKEL (reference sequence). This CDR3 has 15 residues. The chain's CDR3 is CASSQVTGSGNTIYF. The DNA for the CDR3 is TGTGCCAGCAGCCAAGTAACGGGTTCTGGAAACACCATATATTTT.

This clone was seen a single time. This chain uses TRBV4-3 with TRBJ1-6, with D possibly TRBD1 on 6 matching bases. V was pared by 2 bases and J by 0 bases, with 11 bases between. The CDR3 is made up of 17 amino acids. Germline V gene data show CDR1 as LGHNA and CDR2 as YSLEER. DNA for the CDR3: TGCGCCAGCAGCCAAAGGACAGCGAGCTCCTATAATTCACCCCTCCACTTT. This translates into CASSQRTASSYNSPLHF.

This sequence joins TRBV12-3 or TRBV12-4 and TRBJ2-1, with 8 bases that match TRBD1. The junction had 5 bases not matched to a gene; V was cut back by 8 bases and J by 5 bases. The CDR3 totals 13 residues. The CDR3 is CASATGVNNEQFF. Written as DNA, the CDR3 is TGTGCCAGCGCGACAGGGGTCAACAATGAGCAGTTCTTC.

The chain couples TRBV6-1 to TRBJ2-1, with 9 bases matching TRBD2. Trimming at V came to 4 bases and at J to 7 bases, leaving 11 bases not matched to a gene. CDR1 is MNHNS, CDR2 SASEGT, per germline. This CDR3 comprises 16 residues. The CDR3 here is CASSAHSSGTGNEQFF. CDR3 coding DNA: TGTGCCAGCAGTGCCCACTCTAGCGGGACTGGAAATGAGCAGTTCTTC.

The genes are TRBV5-5 and TRBJ1-4; D perhaps matches TRBD1 (5 bases). Germline CDR1 SGHKS, CDR2 YYEKEE (reference sequence). V gave up 4 bases and J gave up 8 bases, with 27 bases separating them. The CDR3 has 18 amino acids. In DNA form, the CDR3 reads TGTGCCAGCAGCCCACGGACACCGAGGCGTATAGATGGGGAAAAACTGTTTTTT. Translating gives CASSPRTPRRIDGEKLFF. Supplemented by reference TRBV5-5 and TRBJ1-4, the full variable domain reads DAGVTQSPTHLIKTRGQQVTLRCSPISGHKSVSWYQQVLGQGPQFIFQYYEKEERGRGNFPDRFSARQFPNYSSELNVNALLLGDSALYLCASSPRTPRRIDGEKLFFGSGTQLSVL.

Only a few counts were recorded for this clone. The chain couples TRBV7-9 to TRBJ2-2; tentatively, D is TRBD2 (5 bases). This CDR3 is 13 amino acids long. Germline V CDR1 and CDR2: SEHNR, FQNEAQ (reference sequence). V shed 1 base and J shed 7 bases, with 7 bases lying between them. CDR3 DNA sequence: TGTGCCAGCAGCTTAGGAGGGTACGGGGAGCTGTTTTTT. This gives the protein CASSLGGYGELFF. Looking up the rest from reference TRBV7-9 and TRBJ2-2 gives the full variable domain: DTGVSQNPRHKITKRGQNVTFRCDPISEHNRLYWYRQTLGQGPEFLTYFQNEAQLEKSRLLSDRFSAERPKGSFSTLEIQRTEQGDSAMYLCASSLGGYGELFFGEGSRLTVL.

A few counts support this clone. The chain employs TRBV6-6 and TRBJ2-1; D gene ambiguous. The CDR3 totals 11 residues. Trimming removed 5 bases at V and 8 bases at J, with 7 bases between. Germline V gene sequence: CDR1 MNHNY, CDR2 SVGAGI (reference sequence). The CDR3 nucleotides read TGTGCCAGCAGTCTCTCTTATGAGCAGTTCTTC. Translated, it gives CASSLSYEQFF.

The genes are TRBV28 and TRBJ1-2; 7 bases are shared with TRBD1. CDR3 length: 15 amino acids. With 6 bases clipped from V and 3 bases from J, the junction kept 10 bases outside the gene matches. Germline V CDR1 and CDR2: MDHEN, SYDVKM. CDR3 residues: CASRTPPGGDYGYTF. The DNA for the CDR3 is TGTGCCAGCAGAACTCCCCCAGGGGGAGACTATGGCTACACCTTC.

This chain connects TRBV30 to TRBJ2-1; tentatively, D is TRBD2 (5 bases). Germline V gene lookup returns CDR1 GTSNPN and CDR2 SVGIG (reference sequence). This CDR3 comprises 13 residues. CDR3 sequence (DNA): TGTGCTGTCGGGATCACGCCTAACAATGAGCAGTTCTTC. Its translation: CAVGITPNNEQFF. The whole variable domain, remainder taken from reference TRBV30 and TRBJ2-1, is SQTIHQWPATLVQPVGSPLSLECTVEGTSNPNLYWYRQAAGRGLQLLFYSVGIGQISSEVPQNLSASRPQDRQFILSSKKLLLSDSGFYLCAVGITPNNEQFFGPGTRLTVL.

The chain joins TRBV5-1 to TRBJ2-7, with 8 nucleotides matching TRBD1. Trimming cost V 8 bases and J 2 bases; bases outside gene matches: 9. The germline gives CDR1 SGHRS, CDR2 YFSETQ. The CDR3 sequence is 14 residues long. CDR3 nucleotide sequence: TGCGCCAGTAAAGGACAGGGTGGACCCTACGAGCAGTACTTC. It translates to CASKGQGGPYEQYF.

The rearrangement links TRBV18 to TRBJ1-6, with 7 bases that match TRBD1. J gave up 8 bases and V 2 bases, and 3 bases lay outside the gene matches. There are 14 residues in the CDR3. Germline-derived CDR1 and CDR2 are KGHSH and LQKENI. The CDR3 DNA reads as TGTGCCAGCTCACCAGGGACAGACTATTCACCCCTCCACTTT. This gives the protein CASSPGTDYSPLHF.

The rearrangement joins TRBV7-9 to TRBJ2-1, with D possibly matching TRBD2 (5 bases). The CDR3 is made up of 12 amino acids. The V gene lost 5 bases and the J gene lost 15 bases, with 17 bases spanning the gap. Germline CDR1 reads SEHNR; CDR2 reads FQNEAQ (reference sequence). In nucleotides, the CDR3 is TGTGCCAGCAGCCCGGAGGCCTTAGCTCTGTTCTTC. Amino acid sequence: CASSPEALALFF.

This clone was found a few times. The chain has TRBV3-1 (or the pseudogene TRBV3-2) and TRBJ2-7, with D tentatively TRBD1 (6 bases). Trimming left V 1 base short and J 4 bases short, with 17 bases between. Germline V gives CDR1 LGHDT, CDR2 YNNKEL (reference sequence). The CDR3 consists of 16 residues. CDR3: CASSQAAAGAPYEQYF. DNA for the CDR3: TGTGCCAGCAGCCAAGCTGCGGCAGGGGCCCCATACGAGCAGTACTTC.

The rearrangement links TRBV7-9 to TRBJ2-1; TRBD2 matches at 8 bases. This CDR3 spans 14 amino acids. Germline-derived CDR1 and CDR2 are SEHNR and FQNEAQ (reference sequence). Unmatched junction bases numbered 5, after V lost 2 bases and J lost 8 bases. The CDR3 sequence is CASSLLSGRDEQFF. CDR3 DNA sequence: TGTGCCAGCAGCTTACTAAGCGGGAGAGATGAGCAGTTCTTC.